This TCR beta chain is from a study of tumor-infiltrating lymphocytes in primary liver carcinoma. Germline DNA was also extracted, while the blood RNA originated from unsorted whole blood. Patients had chronic HBV infection and were treatment-naive. A primer in the constant region served to generate TCR beta cDNA from about 470 ng of total RNA. Libraries of TCR beta came from three nested multiplex PCR rounds with slightly modified ARM-PCR. From the multiplex PCR reads, TCRdb called clonotypes with MiXCR, one entry per CDR3 protein. This table holds some 180,000 distinct CDR3 sequences, 50% to 75% found once. This clonotype originated in a man aged 35 to 55 with primary liver carcinoma and hepatitis B virus infection. The sequencing sample was made of peripheral blood.

The CDR3 sequence: CSVEGQHNGQFF. The CDR3 region has the DNA TGCAGCGTTGAAGGACAGCACAATGGACAGTTCTTC. The V and J genes are TRBV29-1 and TRBJ2-1, with D perhaps TRBD1 (5 bases). Trimming removed 1 base from V and 13 bases from J, with 14 bases in between. Germline assignment: CDR1 SQVTM and CDR2 ANQGSEA. The CDR3 loop spans 12 amino acids.